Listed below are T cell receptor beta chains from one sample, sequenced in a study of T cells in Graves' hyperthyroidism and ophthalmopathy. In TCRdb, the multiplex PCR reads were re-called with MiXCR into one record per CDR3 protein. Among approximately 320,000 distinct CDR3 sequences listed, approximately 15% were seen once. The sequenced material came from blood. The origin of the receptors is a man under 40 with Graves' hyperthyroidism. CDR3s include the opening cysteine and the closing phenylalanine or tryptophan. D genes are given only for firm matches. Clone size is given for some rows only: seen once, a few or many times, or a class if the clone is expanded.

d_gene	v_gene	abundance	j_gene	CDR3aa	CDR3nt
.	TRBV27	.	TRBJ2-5	CASSLFQRETQYF	TGTGCCAGCAGTTTATTTCAGAGAGAGACCCAGTACTTC
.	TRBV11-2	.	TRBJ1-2	CASSSPRESGYTF	TGTGCCAGCAGCTCCCCTCGGGAAAGCGGCTACACCTTC
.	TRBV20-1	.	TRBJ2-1	CSAVSGTSEQFF	TGCAGTGCTGTCTCCGGGACCTCTGAGCAGTTCTTC
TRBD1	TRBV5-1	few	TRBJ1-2	CASSVSGTAYGYTF	TGCGCCAGCAGCGTCTCCGGGACAGCCTATGGCTACACCTTC
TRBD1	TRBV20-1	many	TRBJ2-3	CSALTGNSDTQYF	TGCAGTGCTCTGACAGGGAACTCAGATACGCAGTATTTT
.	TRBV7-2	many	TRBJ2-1	CASSLLATLGLDEQFF	TGTGCCAGCAGCCTCCTAGCCACTTTAGGCCTAGATGAGCAGTTCTTC
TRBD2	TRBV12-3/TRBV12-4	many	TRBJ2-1	CASSPPTSGLYNEQFF	TGTGCCAGCAGTCCACCGACTAGCGGGCTCTACAATGAGCAGTTCTTC
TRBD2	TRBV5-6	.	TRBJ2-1	CASSLPSGTYNEQFF	TGTGCCAGCAGCTTGCCTAGCGGAACCTACAATGAGCAGTTCTTC
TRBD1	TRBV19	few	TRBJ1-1	CASSETGYTEAFF	TGTGCCAGTTCGGAGACAGGGTACACTGAAGCTTTCTTT
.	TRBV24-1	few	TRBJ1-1	CATRRNTEAFF	TGTGCCACCAGAAGGAACACTGAAGCTTTCTTT